The present T cell receptor (beta chain) was sequenced within a study of shared clonotypes between healthy human individuals. The ends lost 0 bases at V and 0 bases at J; junction bases unmatched: 3. From germline, CDR1 is ENHRY and CDR2 SYGVKD. The CDR3 extends over 18 amino acids. Method: immunoSEQ multiplex PCR; TCRdb's copy keeps in-frame clones and lacks some. The table shows fewer than 400,000 clones, with over 65% occurring only once. Source material: memory CD4+ T cells sorted from blood. Subset in this sample: CD45RA-negative fraction. The chain combines TRBV10-3 with TRBJ2-2, with 11 bases matching TRBD2. This clonotype was obtained from a man between 25 and 39 years old in good health. The CDR3: CAISESSSGRTNTGELFF. Written as DNA, the CDR3 is TGTGCCATCAGTGAGTCTTCTAGCGGGAGGACGAACACCGGGGAGCTGTTTTTT.